The TCR beta chain described here comes from a study of response to subunit inactivated influenza vaccine (dated by TCRdb to 2017 to 2018). Background on the whole study: To follow how T cells responded to a trivalent subunit inactivated influenza vaccine, the researchers relied on deep quantitative profiling of the T cell receptor repertoire.

CDR1 and CDR2 (DFQATT, SNEGSKA) derive from the germline V gene (reference sequence). The CDR3 goes from the cysteine to the phenylalanine over 12 residues. The CDR3 DNA has 36 bases and is translated from base 1. At the junction V is shortened by 3 bases and J by 3 bases, with 9 bases in between. Libraries were constructed by RT-PCR. The sequencing machine was an Illumina HiSeq 2500. TCRdb itself trimmed the public reads at Q25 with fastp, ran MiXCR and retained productive beta chains. Rows with a matching CDR3 protein are joined into one entry that keeps the most common DNA and genes. Across this sample there are around 540,000 distinct CDR3 sequences, with around 11% seen only once. The ten biggest clones cover roughly a tenth of the sample. This clonotype appeared many times. No antigen is known for it. No base quality values were provided; no much bigger clone lies one nucleotide off. The investigation overall reported the following: It was suggested by the authors that each seasonal influenza vaccination may recruit only a limited number of new T cells.

The receptor's source is a middle-aged man who received an inactivated influenza vaccine. Donor details come from another sample of the same person, matched by shared clones. The sample was PBMCs from blood, taken on the day of vaccination. Recombination linked TRBV20-1 to TRBJ2-7; the D region possibly corresponds to TRBD2 (5 bases align). In nucleotides, the sequence is TGCAGTGCTAGGCCACGGGACTACGAGCAGTACTTC. This codes for CSARPRDYEQYF.